This T cell receptor (beta chain) is drawn from a study of CD8+CD57+ T cells in acquired aplastic anemia. Study context: The mean DNA yield obtained from sorted CD4+ and CD8+ cells came to approximately 3 ug. Notes on the study in general: Significant differences in CD8+ Simpson's diversity were not observed between patients and controls. The number of CD8+ CDR3 sequences shared by patients and controls was twenty-nine.

TCR beta VDJ and CDR3 profiles were obtained from a genomic DNA template. TCRdb independently ran MiXCR on the reads; one entry per CDR3 protein. The table has around 250,000 distinct CDR3 sequences, 45% to 65% seen once. This clonotype was recorded at least ten times. Its target is not known. The sequence was collected from a human donor with severe aplastic anemia or a healthy control (not recorded which). Sequencing was done on a sample of sorted CD4+, CD8+, or CD8+CD57+ T cells (not recorded which) from PBMCs.

CDR3 DNA: TGTGCCAGCAGTACATACCCTGGGACAGGAGGTCCTAGCTACACCTTC. It codes for CASSTYPGTGGPSYTF. The chain uses TRBV6-2 or TRBV6-3 and TRBJ1-2; 8 positions agree with TRBD1. The CDR3 length is 16 residues. Trimming removed 5 bases from V and 9 bases from J; junction bases left unmatched: 17. Germline CDR1 and CDR2: MNHEY and SVGEGT.